This is a list of T cell receptor beta chains from one sample in a study of control samples from healthy donors and cancer patients. Produced via immunoSEQ multiplex PCR; TCRdb's table is partial and in-frame only. The profile shows 73,000 or so clones, over 75% of them singletons. The source material was blood. These receptors were obtained from a woman between 45 and 65 years old in good health. CDR3s include the opening cysteine and the closing phenylalanine or tryptophan. A D gene is named only where the DNA matches it firmly. Expanded clones get a size class; other rows say once, few or many, or leave the size out.

clone_size	cdr3_length	d_call	v_call	j_call	cdr3_nt	cdr3_aa
few	13	NA	TRBV19	TRBJ2-1	TGTGCCATGCAGGGGAGTTCCTACAATGAGCAGTTCTTC	CAMQGSSYNEQFF
NA	13	NA	TRBV3-1/TRBV3-2	TRBJ1-5	TGTGCCAGCAGCCATGGGGGGGATCAGCCCCAGCATTTT	CASSHGGDQPQHF
once	17	NA	TRBV19	TRBJ2-3	TGTGCCAGTAGTATAGGACCTTGGCGGGACGGCACAGATACGCAGTATTTT	CASSIGPWRDGTDTQYF
NA	14	NA	TRBV6-4	TRBJ1-6	TGTGCCAGCAGTGACCAGGGAGGGAATTCACCCCTCCACTTT	CASSDQGGNSPLHF
NA	10	NA	TRBV7-9	TRBJ2-5	TGTGCCAGCAGCGTAGAGACCCAGTACTTC	CASSVETQYF
few	14	NA	TRBV5-1	TRBJ1-1	TGCGCCAGCAGTGAGCAGGGGTTGAACACTGAAGCTTTCTTT	CASSEQGLNTEAFF
once	13	NA	TRBV19	TRBJ2-7	TGTGCCAGTAGTCGGACAAAGCTGGGCGAGCAGTACTTC	CASSRTKLGEQYF
NA	15	NA	TRBV28	TRBJ2-7	TGTGCCAGCAGTGGCCTTCGGGAGACCCTAGAGGAGCAGTACTTC	CASSGLRETLEEQYF
NA	18	NA	TRBV3-1/TRBV3-2	TRBJ1-2	TGTGCCAGCAGCCCTACAAGGGGATACGGGGGGGAAATGTATGGCTACACCTTC	CASSPTRGYGGEMYGYTF
NA	12	NA	TRBV24-1	TRBJ2-5	TGTGCCACCAGTGATTACAAAGAGACCCAGTACTTC	CATSDYKETQYF
NA	15	NA	TRBV7-9	TRBJ1-4	TGTGCCAGCGGACCGGGCTTCAAAGCTAATGAAAAACTGTTTTTT	CASGPGFKANEKLFF
NA	12	TRBD2	TRBV19	TRBJ2-7	TGTGCCAGTAGTCCGGGGGGGTACGAGCAGTACTTC	CASSPGGYEQYF